A single sample gave rise to the 26 T cell receptor beta chains below, sequenced in a study of shared clonotypes between healthy human individuals. Libraries were prepared by immunoSEQ multiplex PCR; TCRdb keeps only in-frame clonotypes and omits some of them. Seen here are 2,100,000 or so clones, approximately 94% observed once, and the top ten hold more than 0.1%. Input material: naive CD4+ T cells sorted from blood. Described subset: CD45RA+ positively selected. The receptors derive from a man aged 18 to 30 in good health.

The chain combines TRBV30 with TRBJ1-2, with 8 bases that match TRBD1. The CDR3 is made up of 13 amino acids. Trimming took 5 bases from V and 8 from J; bases not matched to a gene: 10. Per germline, CDR1 GTSNPN and CDR2 SVGIG (reference sequence). DNA for the CDR3: TGTGCCTGGTGGACAGGGAACCTCTTCGGCTACACCTTC. Its translation is CAWWTGNLFGYTF.

This chain uses TRBV5-1 with TRBJ1-5; TRBD1 matches 10 bases. V was pared by 4 bases and J by 6 bases, with 7 bases of the junction left unmatched. CDR3 size: 15 residues. Per germline, CDR1 SGHRS and CDR2 YFSETQ. Here the CDR3 reads CASSPQTGGGQPQHF. CDR3 nucleotide sequence: TGCGCCAGCAGCCCTCAGACAGGGGGCGGTCAGCCCCAGCATTTT.

Comment on this clone: The same CDR3 arises from other DNA sequences in this sample as well. This chain uses TRBV5-1 with TRBJ1-5; 7 bases line up with TRBD1. The CDR3 spans 15 residues. Looked up from germline, CDR1 is SGHRS and CDR2 is YFSETQ. After removal of 4 bases from V and 1 base from J, the junction contained 5 bases not matched to a gene. CDR3 loop: CASSLEGASNQPQHF. The CDR3 DNA sequence: TGCGCCAGCAGCCTGGAGGGGGCGAGCAATCAGCCCCAGCATTTT.

The chain links TRBV19 to TRBJ2-7; 7 nucleotides align to TRBD1. Unmatched junction bases numbered 8, after V lost 4 bases and J lost 2 bases. The CDR3 contains 15 residues. CDR1 and CDR2 from the germline V gene are LNHDA and SQIVND (reference sequence). As DNA, the CDR3 is TGTGCCAGTAGTACGGGTCAGGACAGGACCTACGAGCAGTACTTC. Its translation: CASSTGQDRTYEQYF.

The chain employs TRBV5-1 and TRBJ2-2, with unresolved D. CDR1 and CDR2 from the germline V gene are SGHRS and YFSETQ. Between the trimmed V and J ends, which lost 6 bases and 7 bases, there was a span of 16 bases. This CDR3 comprises 14 residues. As DNA, the CDR3 is TGCGCCAGCACCAAGACAACTACAGACGGGGAGCTGTTTTTT. Translating gives CASTKTTTDGELFF.

The rearrangement joins TRBV28 to TRBJ1-2; 10 bases map to TRBD1. V lost 2 bases and J lost 7; bases outside the gene matches: 7. Germline CDR1 and CDR2: MDHEN and SYDVKM. CDR3 size: 15 residues. For the CDR3, the DNA is TGTGCCAGCAGTTTACTACCGGGACAGGGGACTGGCTACACCTTC. This codes for CASSLLPGQGTGYTF.

This chain links TRBV25-1 with TRBJ2-7; D may correspond to TRBD1 or TRBD2 (5 bases each). The V end lost 1 base, the J end lost 2 bases, and 18 bases lay between the germline ends. The CDR3 runs to 17 residues. CDR1 and CDR2 from the germline V gene are MGHDK and SYGVNS. The CDR3 reads CASSECRQSGRTYEQYF. The CDR3, as DNA: TGTGCCAGCAGTGAATGCAGGCAGTCGGGGCGGACCTACGAGCAGTACTTC.

Comment on this clone: This sample includes further DNA sequences coding for the same CDR3. The V and J genes are TRBV5-6 and TRBJ1-1, with D perhaps matching TRBD1 (5 bases). CDR3 size: 13 residues. Trimming shortened V by 1 base and J by 2 bases, and 6 bases separated the two germline ends. Per the germline V gene, CDR1 is SGHDT and CDR2 is YYEEEE. The CDR3 loop reads CASSLRGNTEAFF. CDR3 DNA: TGTGCCAGCAGCTTGAGGGGAAACACTGAAGCTTTCTTT.

The chain combines TRBV11-2 with TRBJ1-2; 9 nucleotides line up with TRBD1. This CDR3 is built from 18 residues. V trimming: 1 base; J trimming: 2 bases; junction bases outside the gene matches: 11. The germline CDR1 and CDR2 sequences are SGHAT and FQNNGV. CDR3 sequence: CASSLGGTGIVINYGYTF. CDR3 coding DNA: TGTGCCAGCAGCTTAGGTGGGACAGGGATAGTTATAAACTATGGCTACACCTTC.

The chain is built from TRBV15 and TRBJ2-7, with 9 bases lining up with TRBD1. The CDR3 loop spans 15 amino acids. The ends lost 3 bases at V and 5 bases at J; junction bases unmatched: 8. The V gene's germline CDR1 is LNHNV and CDR2 YYDKDF (reference sequence). In DNA, the CDR3 is TGTGCCACCAGCAGGGCCGGGACAGGGAGTGACGAGCAGTACTTC. Protein product: CATSRAGTGSDEQYF.

Of note for this clone: Other nucleotide sequences from this sample produce the same CDR3. This chain uses TRBV10-3 with TRBJ1-1; 8 bases map to TRBD1. After removal of 0 bases from V and 1 base from J, the junction contained 1 base not matched to a gene. The germline CDR1 and CDR2 sequences are ENHRY and SYGVKD. The CDR3 totals 15 residues. The CDR3 DNA reads as TGTGCCATCAGTGAGTCGGACAGGGCGAACACTGAAGCTTTCTTT. This translates into CAISESDRANTEAFF.

The chain uses TRBV6-5 and TRBJ1-1; 8 nucleotides align to TRBD1. This CDR3 is 11 amino acids long. The V gene's germline CDR1 is MNHEY and CDR2 SVGAGI. Trimming removed 6 bases from V and 11 bases from J; junction bases left unmatched: 5. CDR3: CASRAGGEAFF. As DNA, the CDR3 is TGTGCCAGCAGGGCAGGGGGCGAGGCTTTCTTT.

On this clone: Other nucleotide sequences in the sample specify the same CDR3. The rearrangement joins TRBV9 to TRBJ2-7; tentatively, D is TRBD1 (6 bases). Trimming cost V 0 bases and J 7 bases, with 14 bases left between them. The CDR3 has 14 residues. Per germline, CDR1 SGDLS and CDR2 YYNGEE. The CDR3 sequence: CASSVEPGAGEQYF. The CDR3 nucleotides read TGTGCCAGCAGCGTAGAGCCAGGGGCAGGGGAGCAGTACTTC.

The chain couples TRBV10-2 to TRBJ2-2, with 13 bases that match TRBD2. There are 19 residues in the CDR3. Germline V CDR1 and CDR2: WSHSY, SAAADI. The J segment lost 0 bases and the V segment lost 4 bases, leaving 8 bases of the junction unmatched. The CDR3 here is CASSGATSGRATNTGELFF. The DNA for the CDR3 is TGCGCCAGCAGTGGTGCTACTAGCGGGAGGGCAACGAACACCGGGGAGCTGTTTTTT.

The chain couples TRBV6-1 to TRBJ1-5; D gene unclear. Trimming shortened V by 4 bases and J by 5 bases, and 12 bases separated the two germline ends. From germline, CDR1 is MNHNS and CDR2 SASEGT. CDR3 length: 14 amino acids. The CDR3 sequence: CASSGSAGYQPQHF. For the CDR3, the DNA is TGTGCCAGCAGTGGAAGTGCGGGGTATCAGCCCCAGCATTTT.

The chain recombines TRBV2 with TRBJ2-1; 13 bases align to TRBD2. This CDR3 spans 14 amino acids. V shed 9 bases and J 8 bases; nucleotides not matched to a gene: 7. Germline-derived CDR1 and CDR2 are SNHLY and FYNNEI. The CDR3 DNA reads TGTGCCAGTAAAACTAGCGGGGGGGCGCATGAGCAGTTCTTC. Translated: CASKTSGGAHEQFF.

The CDR3 DNA follows: TGTGCCAGCAGGGGGACGGGCCTTACCTATGGCTACACCTTC. Protein product: CASRGTGLTYGYTF. The chain uses TRBV11-2 and TRBJ1-2; D is perhaps TRBD1 (5 bases). CDR1 and CDR2 from the germline V gene are SGHAT and FQNNGV. V lost 6 bases, J lost 4 bases, and 15 bases lay in between. The CDR3 has 14 residues.

V is TRBV2 and J is TRBJ2-2; D is unresolved. The CDR3 has 13 residues. Trimming stripped 7 bases from V and 6 bases from J, with 12 bases between. Germline CDR1 is SNHLY and CDR2 is FYNNEI. In DNA form, the CDR3 reads TGTGCCAGCACGGGCCTTATCCCCGGGGAGCTGTTTTTT. Protein sequence: CASTGLIPGELFF. The variable domain in full, completed from reference TRBV2 and TRBJ2-2, reads EPEVTQTPSHQVTQMGQEVILRCVPISNHLYFYWYRQILGQKVEFLVSFYNNEISEKSEIFDDQFSVERPDGSNFTLKIRSTKLEDSAMYFCASTGLIPGELFFGEGSRLTVL.

The rearrangement joins TRBV7-8 to TRBJ1-5; 8 nucleotides match TRBD1. Germline assignment: CDR1 SGHVS and CDR2 FQNEAQ. This CDR3 contains 15 residues. V was pared by 3 bases and J by 1 base, with 2 bases of the junction left unmatched. The CDR3 nucleotides are TGTGCCAGCAGCTTCCAGGGGGCCAGCAATCAGCCCCAGCATTTT. Its protein is CASSFQGASNQPQHF.

This chain links TRBV25-1 with TRBJ1-4, with D possibly being TRBD1 (5 bases). Germline V gives CDR1 MGHDK, CDR2 SYGVNS. The CDR3 contains 15 residues. The V gene lost 4 bases and the J gene lost 4 bases, with 13 bases spanning the gap. DNA for the CDR3: TGTGCCAGCAGTGGGGGAGGCAGGGTTAATGAAAAACTGTTTTTT. As protein: CASSGGGRVNEKLFF.

The gene calls are TRBV15 and TRBJ1-3; possible D gene TRBD1, 5 bases. CDR3 length: 15 amino acids. Trimming removed 3 bases from V and 0 bases from J, with 9 bases in between. CDR1 and CDR2 (germline): LNHNV, YYDKDF (reference sequence). The CDR3 here is CATSRQGHSGNTIYF. The CDR3 nucleotides are TGTGCCACCAGCAGGCAGGGTCACTCTGGAAACACCATATATTTT.

In regard to this clone: The same CDR3 can be traced to other DNA sequences in this sample. The J gene is TRBJ2-1, the V gene TRBV5-6; 9 nucleotides match TRBD1. This CDR3 spans 16 amino acids. Germline-derived CDR1 and CDR2 are SGHDT and YYEEEE. V lost 0 bases to trimming and J lost 2 bases; unmatched junction nucleotides: 3. CDR3 nucleotide sequence: TGTGCCAGCAGCTTGGTAGGACAGGGGACCTACAATGAGCAGTTCTTC. Residues: CASSLVGQGTYNEQFF.

The rearrangement uses TRBV5-1 and TRBJ2-3; tentative D call: TRBD2 (6 bases). Trimming removed 0 bases from V and 8 bases from J, with 13 bases in between. This CDR3 has 14 residues. CDR1 is SGHRS and CDR2 is YFSETQ in the germline V gene. In DNA form, the CDR3 reads TGCGCCAGCAGCTTGGACACCGGAGGGGTTACGCAGTATTTT. Protein: CASSLDTGGVTQYF.

The chain links TRBV7-9 to TRBJ1-1, with no clear D. This CDR3 contains 13 residues. V was pared by 4 bases and J by 0 bases, with 6 bases between. The germline V gene encodes CDR1 SEHNR and CDR2 FQNEAQ (reference sequence). The CDR3 nucleotides are TGTGCCAGCAGCTCCCAGATGAACACTGAAGCTTTCTTT. Translation gives CASSSQMNTEAFF.

The V call is TRBV12-5, the J call TRBJ2-2; D tentatively reads TRBD1 or TRBD2 (5 bases each). The CDR3 runs to 17 residues. With 0 bases removed from V and 6 bases from J, the gap between germline ends came to 17 bases. Germline CDR1 LGHNT, CDR2 FRNRAP. The CDR3 here is CASGLVRDQAVPGELFF. CDR3 sequence (DNA): TGTGCTAGTGGTTTGGTAAGGGACCAAGCTGTGCCCGGGGAGCTGTTTTTT. The variable domain in full, with the rest retrieved from reference TRBV12-5 and TRBJ2-2, is DARVTQTPRHKVTEMGQEVTMRCQPILGHNTVFWYRQTMMQGLELLAYFRNRAPLDDSGMPKDRFSAEMPDATLATLKIQPSEPRDSAVYFCASGLVRDQAVPGELFFGEGSRLTVL.

V and J are TRBV6-1 and TRBJ2-2; no clear D. CDR3 length: 13 residues. V lost 2 bases and J lost 3, with 4 bases in between. Germline CDR1 MNHNS, CDR2 SASEGT. The CDR3: CASSEPYTGELFF. The CDR3 DNA reads as TGTGCCAGCAGTGAACCCTACACCGGGGAGCTGTTTTTT.